This T cell receptor beta chain was sequenced in a study of blood T cell repertoires in COVID-19. Overall study: In each case, the material was cDNA or gDNA derived from T cells, B-cell-depleted T cells, or PBMCs.

Residents of 24 US areas, aged roughly 18 to 89 years, made up the participants. Trimming stripped 0 bases from V and 4 bases from J, with 6 bases between. Germline assignment: CDR1 SGHAT and CDR2 FQNNGV. This CDR3 has 13 amino acids. Generated by immunoSEQ multiplex PCR, the TCRdb table keeps only in-frame clones and is missing some. The data show 350,000 or so clones, with about 92% seen just once and around a sixth held by the top ten. The chain is built from TRBV11-2 and TRBJ1-2; D uncertain. Specimen: PBMCs or T cells enriched from blood (not recorded which). The TCR originated in a young woman who had recovered from COVID-19. The CDR3 reads CASSLDRIYGYTF. The DNA of the CDR3 is TGTGCCAGCAGCTTAGACAGAATCTATGGCTACACCTTC.